Sequencing of this TCR beta chain was carried out in a study of T-cell reconstitution after alpha-beta-depleted transplantation in children. Unique molecular identifiers were incorporated when the TCRbeta library was constructed. TCRdb redid the calling of the PCR reads with MiXCR, one entry per CDR3 protein. The sample carries 80,000 or so distinct CDR3 sequences, over 12% recorded once. CDR1 and CDR2 (germline): SGHRS, YFSETQ. The CDR3 consists of 16 residues. The trim removed 3 bases at V and 7 bases at J, leaving 11 bases unmatched. This clonotype was found a few times. The TCR comes from a male patient between 2 and 9 years old who had a stem cell transplant for acute lymphoblastic leukemia, so the T cells may come from the graft donor. Sequenced material: PBMCs, mostly from graft donor cells, taken 180 days after TCRalphabeta/CD19-depleted stem cell transplant. The chain combines TRBV5-1 with TRBJ2-2; 8 bases agree with TRBD2. The CDR3 spells CASSWTRTSSGGELFF. The CDR3 DNA reads TGCGCCAGCAGCTGGACCCGGACTAGCTCGGGCGGGGAGCTGTTTTTT.